The entry that follows covers one T cell receptor beta chain sequence. Measured with immunoSEQ multiplex PCR; TCRdb has only the in-frame clones, and not every one. The table shows tens of thousands of clones, with roughly 84% occurring only once. This entry is derived from a study of control samples from healthy donors and cancer patients. Germline V lookup: CDR1 SQVTM, CDR2 ANQGSEA. Trimming removed 4 bases from V and 0 bases from J, with 13 bases in between. The CDR3 contains 15 residues. V gene TRBV29-1 combines with J gene TRBJ1-5; D is perhaps TRBD1 (5 bases). Sequencing used PBMCs. The TCR comes from a man in his fifties or sixties with head and neck cancer. The CDR3 coding sequence is TGCAGCGTTGGGGGCGACAGCTATAGCAATCAGCCCCAGCATTTT. It encodes CSVGGDSYSNQPQHF.